The clone carrying this T cell receptor (beta chain) has a count of ten or more. The antigen is undetermined. The data stem from a study of CD8 T cells in ankylosing spondylitis. The trim removed 2 bases at V and 7 bases at J, leaving 9 bases unmatched. CDR1 and CDR2 from the germline V gene are SNHLY and FYNNEI. The CDR3 contains 16 residues. As the method for making TCR beta libraries, quantitative 5'-RACE with molecular barcodes was used. TCRdb re-analysed the 5' RACE reads in MiXCR, keeping a single row per CDR3 protein. This table holds around 160,000 distinct CDR3 sequences, roughly 12% found once. Study-level points and caveats: Disease-linked clones, CD8+, were relatively rare in peripheral blood. Clones tied to disease were said to be significantly enriched in matched ankylosing spondylitis synovial fluid. Seemingly distinctive of ankylosing spondylitis blood was a TCR beta motif formed by eight highly homologous variants.

This sequence was found in a male donor with ankylosing spondylitis or in good health (not recorded which). The chain employs TRBV2 and TRBJ2-7; 12 nucleotides match TRBD2. Sequenced sample: blood, either unsorted or a sorted T cell fraction (not recorded which). The DNA of the CDR3 is TGTGCCAGCAGTGAATTGTCGACTAGCGGGAGTGGTGAGCAGTACTTC. Translation: CASSELSTSGSGEQYF.